Shown below are 20 T cell receptor beta chains from a single sample sequenced in a study of shared clonotypes between healthy human individuals. The assay was immunoSEQ multiplex PCR, and TCRdb's table has in-frame clones only and misses some. The repertoire holds about 2.4 million clones, around nine tenths seen once, with 0.13% to 0.15% in the top ten. Sequencing was carried out using naive CD4+ T cells sorted from blood. Documented subset: CD45RA+ positively selected. The receptors shown here come from a man between 18 and 29 years old in good health.

The chain couples TRBV28 to TRBJ2-7; the match to TRBD1 covers 10 bases. Germline trimming cut 6 bases from V and 3 bases from J; bases unmatched to any gene: 14. Germline values: CDR1 MDHEN, CDR2 SYDVKM. This CDR3 spans 17 amino acids. The chain's CDR3 is CASSPGQGIPTIYEQYF. The DNA for the CDR3 is TGTGCCAGCAGCCCGGGACAGGGGATCCCAACTATCTACGAGCAGTACTTC.

The chain uses TRBV2 and TRBJ2-2; D remains ambiguous. With 4 bases removed from V and 3 bases from J, the gap between germline ends came to 3 bases. The CDR3 length is 12 residues. CDR1 is SNHLY and CDR2 is FYNNEI in the germline V gene. Here the CDR3 reads CASSVHTGELFF. Here the CDR3 DNA reads TGTGCCAGCAGTGTGCACACCGGGGAGCTGTTTTTT.

The chain carries TRBV7-3 and TRBJ2-5, with D possibly called TRBD1 or TRBD2 (7 bases each). The CDR3 is 16 amino acids. V shed 5 bases and J shed 4 bases, with 20 bases lying between them. The germline gives CDR1 SGHTA, CDR2 FQGTGA. In DNA, the CDR3 is TGTGCCAGCAGCGCTACCACACAGGGGAGGGGAGAGACCCAGTACTTC. It yields the protein CASSATTQGRGETQYF.

The chain is built from TRBV27 and TRBJ1-4; no clear D. Trimming removed 10 bases at V and 6 bases at J, with 12 bases between. The CDR3 covers 12 residues. Germline V gene sequence: CDR1 MNHEY, CDR2 SMNVEV (reference sequence). CDR3 loop: CATSSGYEKLFF. Here the CDR3 DNA reads TGTGCCACCTCTTCGGGGTATGAAAAACTGTTTTTT.

The V call is TRBV7-9, the J call TRBJ2-5; 9 nucleotides match TRBD1. The DNA end favors TRBJ2-7, so the J call may be wrong. Looked up from germline, CDR1 is SEHNR and CDR2 is FQNEAQ (reference sequence). The CDR3 is 14 amino acids. In nucleotides, the CDR3 is TGTGCCAGCAGCCGGGACAGGGTTGAGGGCGAGCAGTACTTC. This gives the protein CASSRDRVEGEQYF.

This clone was detected a few times. The chain joins TRBV11-2 to TRBJ2-1; possible D gene TRBD2, 5 bases. Trimming stripped 5 bases from V and 5 bases from J, with 13 bases between. This CDR3 is 14 amino acids long. CDR1 is SGHAT, CDR2 FQNNGV, per germline. The CDR3 region has the DNA TGTGCCAGCAGCCCCTTACGAGGGCACAATGAGCAGTTCTTC. It yields the protein CASSPLRGHNEQFF.

This chain uses TRBV25-1 with TRBJ2-5, with TRBD1 matching 7 bases. Losses at the gene ends were 4 bases for V and 3 bases for J; bases not matched to a gene: 11. The CDR3 loop spans 16 amino acids. Germline loops: CDR1 MGHDK, CDR2 SYGVNS. In DNA, the CDR3 is TGTGCCAGCAGTGGGGCTCACTTGGGACAGAAAGAGACCCAGTACTTC. Translating it yields CASSGAHLGQKETQYF.

This clone has only one observation. The chain joins TRBV9 to TRBJ1-1; D not resolved. Germline CDR1 SGDLS, CDR2 YYNGEE. The length of the CDR3 is 15 residues. V lost 0 bases to trimming and J lost 7 bases, with 16 bases between them. The CDR3 DNA follows: TGTGCCAGCAGCGTAGTCGGCACACGTACAGTTGAAGCTTTCTTT. As protein: CASSVVGTRTVEAFF.

V usage is TRBV7-8 and J usage is TRBJ1-1; possible D gene TRBD1, 6 bases. CDR3 length: 16 residues. Deletions cut 1 base from V and 1 base from J, with 13 bases between. Per the germline V gene, CDR1 is SGHVS and CDR2 is FQNEAQ. The CDR3 spells CASSLVIGTQNTEAFF. The CDR3, as DNA: TGTGCCAGCAGCTTAGTTATCGGGACACAGAACACTGAAGCTTTCTTT.

The gene calls are TRBV25-1 and TRBJ2-5, with 7 nucleotides matching TRBD1. V dropped 3 bases and J dropped 1; count of bases not matched to a gene: 5. Germline values: CDR1 MGHDK, CDR2 SYGVNS. The CDR3 totals 15 residues. This chain's CDR3 is CASSEPGQVQETQYF. The CDR3 DNA is TGTGCCAGCAGTGAGCCAGGACAGGTCCAAGAGACCCAGTACTTC. Complete variable domain (other parts from reference TRBV25-1 and TRBJ2-5): EADIYQTPRYLVIGTGKKITLECSQTMGHDKMYWYQQDPGMELHLIHYSYGVNSTEKGDLSSESTVSRIRTEHFPLTLESARPSHTSQYLCASSEPGQVQETQYFGPGTRLLVL.

Concerning this clone: The same CDR3 arises from other DNA sequences in this sample as well. V usage is TRBV7-2 and J usage is TRBJ2-7; D is perhaps TRBD1 (5 bases). This CDR3 has 13 amino acids. V was shortened by 3 bases and J by 7 bases, with 13 bases between the two germline ends. The germline gives CDR1 SGHTA, CDR2 FQGNSA. This CDR3 is CASSLGPSREQYF. The CDR3 DNA reads as TGTGCCAGCAGCTTGGGGCCCTCTAGGGAGCAGTACTTC.

This rearrangement joins TRBV5-8 to TRBJ2-3, with a possible D match to TRBD2 (6 bases). Germline CDR1 is SGHTS and CDR2 is YDEGEE. The V end lost 4 bases, the J end lost 5 bases, and 17 bases lay between the germline ends. The CDR3 totals 15 residues. In DNA form, the CDR3 reads TGTGCCAGCAGCACGGGACTTGCTAGAGGAGATACGCAGTATTTT. Translating gives CASSTGLARGDTQYF.

This rearrangement joins TRBV9 to TRBJ2-6, with D possibly TRBD1 on 7 matching bases. V lost 2 bases and J lost 3, with 15 bases in between. The germline gives CDR1 SGDLS, CDR2 YYNGEE. The length of the CDR3 is 17 residues. The CDR3, as DNA: TGTGCCAGCAGCGTCGGAGGGGGCGTAAGTGGGGCCAACGTCCTGACTTTC. Translating it yields CASSVGGGVSGANVLTF. The complete variable domain, with remaining parts taken from reference TRBV9 and TRBJ2-6, reads DSGVTQTPKHLITATGQRVTLRCSPRSGDLSVYWYQQSLDQGLQFLIQYYNGEERAKGNILERFSAQQFPDLHSELNLSSLELGDSALYFCASSVGGGVSGANVLTFGAGSRLTVL.

This chain links TRBV6-6 with TRBJ2-7; 9 nucleotides agree with TRBD1. This CDR3 comprises 14 residues. J gave up 5 bases and V 2 bases, and 4 bases lay outside the gene matches. The germline V gene encodes CDR1 MNHNY and CDR2 SVGAGI (reference sequence). As DNA, the CDR3 is TGTGCCAGCAGTTACGGGACAGGGTATGACGAGCAGTACTTC. It codes for CASSYGTGYDEQYF.

This clone was picked up a small number of times. This specimen includes other DNA sequences encoding the same CDR3. The V and J genes are TRBV29-1 and TRBJ1-1; D unresolved. V was clipped by 4 bases and J by 2 bases, with 11 bases between them. The CDR3 length is 13 residues. Germline CDR1 reads SQVTM; CDR2 reads ANQGSEA. The CDR3 coding sequence is TGCAGCGTTGTCCCCAGATTAAACACTGAAGCTTTCTTT. Translation gives CSVVPRLNTEAFF.

The V and J genes are TRBV11-2 and TRBJ1-6; D not resolved. The CDR3 sequence is 17 residues long. Germline V gene lookup returns CDR1 SGHAT and CDR2 FQNNGV. V was clipped by 0 bases and J by 2 bases, with 11 bases between them. The chain's CDR3 is CASSLDLLGTYNSPLHF. CDR3 coding DNA: TGTGCCAGCAGCTTAGACCTACTTGGGACCTATAATTCACCCCTCCACTTT.

This chain connects TRBV6-5 to TRBJ2-3, with D unclear. CDR1 and CDR2 from the germline V gene are MNHEY and SVGAGI. V was cut by 6 bases and J by 1 base, with 8 bases left in between. CDR3 length equals 13 residues. The DNA for the CDR3 is TGTGCCAGCAGAACAGTGGGCACAGATACGCAGTATTTT. Protein: CASRTVGTDTQYF.

The chain has TRBV7-8 and TRBJ1-1; no clear D gene. V gave up 0 bases and J gave up 0 bases, with 8 bases separating them. The CDR3 has 15 amino acids. CDR1 and CDR2 (germline): SGHVS, FQNEAQ. The CDR3 region has the DNA TGTGCCAGCAGCTTAGCATCAAGGGTGAACACTGAAGCTTTCTTT. This sequence encodes CASSLASRVNTEAFF.

The chain has TRBV6-1 and TRBJ1-5; perhaps TRBD1 as D (6 bases). The V gene's germline CDR1 is MNHNS and CDR2 SASEGT. The V end was cut by 6 bases, the J end by 9 bases, with 18 bases between. The CDR3 spans 14 residues. CDR3 residues: CASRENRVGGPQHF. The CDR3 DNA sequence: TGTGCCAGCAGGGAAAACAGGGTTGGGGGGCCCCAGCATTTT.

The chain uses TRBV7-2 and TRBJ2-2; TRBD2 agrees at 9 bases. This CDR3 has 16 amino acids. CDR1 and CDR2 (germline): SGHTA, FQGNSA. Trimming removed 5 bases from V and 4 bases from J; junction bases left unmatched: 8. In DNA, the CDR3 is TGTGCCAGCAGCAACCGAGCGGGGGGTCGCACCGGGGAGCTGTTTTTT. Encoded protein: CASSNRAGGRTGELFF. Together with reference TRBV7-2 and TRBJ2-2, the CDR3 gives the full variable domain: GAGVSQSPSNKVTEKGKDVELRCDPISGHTALYWYRQSLGQGLEFLIYFQGNSAPDKSGLPSDRFSAERTGGSVSTLTIQRTQQEDSAVYLCASSNRAGGRTGELFFGEGSRLTVL.